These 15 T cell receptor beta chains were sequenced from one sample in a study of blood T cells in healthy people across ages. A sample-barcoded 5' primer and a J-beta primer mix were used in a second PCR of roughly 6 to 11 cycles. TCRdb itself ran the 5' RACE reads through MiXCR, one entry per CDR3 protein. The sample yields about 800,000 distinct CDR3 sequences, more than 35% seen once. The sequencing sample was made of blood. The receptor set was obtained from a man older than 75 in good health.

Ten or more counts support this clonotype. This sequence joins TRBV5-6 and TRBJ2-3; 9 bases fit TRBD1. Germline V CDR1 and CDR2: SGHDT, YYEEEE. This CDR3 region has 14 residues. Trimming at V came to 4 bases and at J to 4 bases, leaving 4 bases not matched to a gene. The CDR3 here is CASSTTGGPDTQYF. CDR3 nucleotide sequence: TGTGCCAGCAGCACCACAGGGGGCCCAGATACGCAGTATTTT.

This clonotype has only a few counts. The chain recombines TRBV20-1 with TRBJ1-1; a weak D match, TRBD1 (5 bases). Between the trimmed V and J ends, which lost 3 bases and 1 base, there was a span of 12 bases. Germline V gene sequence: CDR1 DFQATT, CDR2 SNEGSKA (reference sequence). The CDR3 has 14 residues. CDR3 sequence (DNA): TGCAGTGCTAGGGGGGGTCGGTCGAACACTGAAGCTTTCTTT. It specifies CSARGGRSNTEAFF.

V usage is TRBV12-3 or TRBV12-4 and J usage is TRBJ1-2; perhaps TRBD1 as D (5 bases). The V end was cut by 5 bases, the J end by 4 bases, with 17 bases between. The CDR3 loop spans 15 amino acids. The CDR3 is CASSRGSDTGYGYTF. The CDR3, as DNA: TGTGCCAGCAGTCGAGGGTCGGACACCGGCTATGGCTACACCTTC.

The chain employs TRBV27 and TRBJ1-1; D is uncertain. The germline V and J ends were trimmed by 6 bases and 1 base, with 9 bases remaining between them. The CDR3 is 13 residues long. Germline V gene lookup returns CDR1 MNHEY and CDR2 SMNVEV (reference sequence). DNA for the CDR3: TGTGCCAGCAGCGAGGGATCGAACACTGAAGCTTTCTTT. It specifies CASSEGSNTEAFF.

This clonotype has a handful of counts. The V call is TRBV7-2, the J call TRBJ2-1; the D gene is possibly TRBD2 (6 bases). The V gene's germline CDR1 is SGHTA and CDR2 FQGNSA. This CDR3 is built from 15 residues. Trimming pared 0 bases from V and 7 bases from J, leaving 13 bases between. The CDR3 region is CASSLAPRGINEQFF. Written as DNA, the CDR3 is TGTGCCAGCAGCTTAGCCCCTCGGGGGATTAATGAGCAGTTCTTC.

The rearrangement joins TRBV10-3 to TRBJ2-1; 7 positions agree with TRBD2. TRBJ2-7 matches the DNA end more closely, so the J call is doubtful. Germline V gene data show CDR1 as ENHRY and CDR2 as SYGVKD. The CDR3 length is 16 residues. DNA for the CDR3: TGTGCCATCAGTGAGTCTGGGCGGGAGTTATACAATGAGCAGTACTTC. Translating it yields CAISESGRELYNEQYF.

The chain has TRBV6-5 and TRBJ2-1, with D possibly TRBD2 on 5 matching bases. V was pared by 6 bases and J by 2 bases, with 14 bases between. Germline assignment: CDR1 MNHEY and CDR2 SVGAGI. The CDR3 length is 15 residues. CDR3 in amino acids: CASRAASRTYNEQFF. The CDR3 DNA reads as TGTGCCAGCAGGGCCGCTAGCAGAACCTACAATGAGCAGTTCTTC.

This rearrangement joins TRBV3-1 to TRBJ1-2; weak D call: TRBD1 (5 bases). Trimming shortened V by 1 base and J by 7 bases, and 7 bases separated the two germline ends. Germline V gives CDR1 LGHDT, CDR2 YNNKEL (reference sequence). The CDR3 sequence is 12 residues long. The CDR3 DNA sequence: TGTGCCAGCAGCCAAGGGACAACTGGCTACACCTTC. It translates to CASSQGTTGYTF.

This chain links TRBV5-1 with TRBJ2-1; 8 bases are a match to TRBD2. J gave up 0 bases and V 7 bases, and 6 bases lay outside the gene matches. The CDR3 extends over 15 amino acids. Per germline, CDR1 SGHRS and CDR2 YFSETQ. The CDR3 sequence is CASAPGTSSYNEQFF. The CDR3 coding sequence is TGCGCCAGCGCCCCTGGGACTAGCTCCTACAATGAGCAGTTCTTC.

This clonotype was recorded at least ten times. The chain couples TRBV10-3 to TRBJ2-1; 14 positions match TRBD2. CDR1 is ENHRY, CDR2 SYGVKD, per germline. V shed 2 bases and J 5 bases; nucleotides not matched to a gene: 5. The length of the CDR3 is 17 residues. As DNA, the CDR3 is TGTGCCATCAGTGAGACGAAGGGACTAGCGGGAGACAATGAGCAGTTCTTC. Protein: CAISETKGLAGDNEQFF.

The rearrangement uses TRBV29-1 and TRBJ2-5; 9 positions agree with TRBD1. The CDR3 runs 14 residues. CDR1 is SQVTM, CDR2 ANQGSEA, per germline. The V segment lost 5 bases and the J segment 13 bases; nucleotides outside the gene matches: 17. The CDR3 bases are TGCAGCGTTAATGCCGGGACAGGGAGCAGCGTGGCGTACTTC. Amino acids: CSVNAGTGSSVAYF.

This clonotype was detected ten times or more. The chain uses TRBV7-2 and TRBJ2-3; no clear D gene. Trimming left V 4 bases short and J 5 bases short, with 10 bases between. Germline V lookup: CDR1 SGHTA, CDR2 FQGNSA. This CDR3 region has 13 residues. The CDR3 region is CASSSRLGDTQYF. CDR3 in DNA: TGTGCCAGCAGCTCCCGACTTGGAGATACGCAGTATTTT.

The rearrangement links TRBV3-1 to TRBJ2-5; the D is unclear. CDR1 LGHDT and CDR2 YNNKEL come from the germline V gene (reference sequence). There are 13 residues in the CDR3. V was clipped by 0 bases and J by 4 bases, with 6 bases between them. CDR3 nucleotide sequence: TGTGCCAGCAGCCAAGATCTCCCAGAGACCCAGTACTTC. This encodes CASSQDLPETQYF.

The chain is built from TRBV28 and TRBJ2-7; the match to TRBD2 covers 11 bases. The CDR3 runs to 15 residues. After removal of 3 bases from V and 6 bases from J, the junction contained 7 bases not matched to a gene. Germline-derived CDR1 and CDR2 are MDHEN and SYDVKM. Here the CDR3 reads CASSLASLAGVEQYF. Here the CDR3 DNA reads TGTGCCAGCAGTTTGGCTTCACTAGCGGGAGTCGAGCAGTACTTC.

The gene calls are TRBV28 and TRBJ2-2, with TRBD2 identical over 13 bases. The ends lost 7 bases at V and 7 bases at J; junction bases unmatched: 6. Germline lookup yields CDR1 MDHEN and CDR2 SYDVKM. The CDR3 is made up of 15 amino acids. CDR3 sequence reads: CASTRRLAGGGELFF. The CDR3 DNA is TGTGCCAGCACCCGTCGACTAGCGGGAGGCGGGGAGCTGTTTTTT.